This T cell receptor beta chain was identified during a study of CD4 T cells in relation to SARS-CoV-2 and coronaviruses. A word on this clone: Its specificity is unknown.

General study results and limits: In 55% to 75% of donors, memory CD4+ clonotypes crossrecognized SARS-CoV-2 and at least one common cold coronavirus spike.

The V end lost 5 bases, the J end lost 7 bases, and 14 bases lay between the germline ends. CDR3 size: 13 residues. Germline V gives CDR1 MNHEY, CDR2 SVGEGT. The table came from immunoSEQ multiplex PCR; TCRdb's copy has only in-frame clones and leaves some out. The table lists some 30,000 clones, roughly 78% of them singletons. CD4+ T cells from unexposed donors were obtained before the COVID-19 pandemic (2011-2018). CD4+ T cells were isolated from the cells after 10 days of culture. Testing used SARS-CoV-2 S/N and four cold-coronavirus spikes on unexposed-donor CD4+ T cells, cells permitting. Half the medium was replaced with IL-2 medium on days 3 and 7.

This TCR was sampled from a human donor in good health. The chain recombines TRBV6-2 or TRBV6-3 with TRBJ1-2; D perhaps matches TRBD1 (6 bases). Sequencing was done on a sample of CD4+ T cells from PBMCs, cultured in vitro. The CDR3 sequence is CASSHRELGGYTF. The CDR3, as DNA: TGTGCCAGCAGTCACAGGGAATTAGGTGGCTACACCTTC.